These 28 T cell receptor beta chains were sequenced from one sample in a study of T cell changes during pregnancy in multiple sclerosis. Measured with immunoSEQ multiplex PCR; TCRdb has only the in-frame clones, and not every one. The sample has under 55,000 clones; over 90% are singletons. The source material was CD4+ T cells from peripheral blood mononuclear cells, sampled after pregnancy. These receptors were obtained from a female donor in good health, enrolled as a control in a pregnancy study.

The chain links TRBV19 to TRBJ1-3; D possibly corresponds to TRBD1 (5 bases). Trimming stripped 5 bases from V and 1 base from J, with 12 bases between. The CDR3 contains 15 residues. The germline gives CDR1 LNHDA, CDR2 SQIVND (reference sequence). In DNA form, the CDR3 reads TGTGCCAGTAGTGACCCCGGGGGGTCTGGAAACACCATATATTTT. Encoded protein: CASSDPGGSGNTIYF.

The rearrangement links TRBV12-5 to TRBJ2-3; TRBD1 might be the D (5 bases). V was pared by 6 bases and J by 0 bases, with 13 bases between. CDR1 is LGHNT and CDR2 is FRNRAP in the germline V gene. The CDR3 is 15 amino acids. CDR3 residues: CASGTDRSSTDTQYF. The CDR3 DNA reads TGTGCTAGTGGCACCGACAGATCTAGCACAGATACGCAGTATTTT.

This clone was observed once. Here the CDR3 reads CASSPRTSGRNEQFF. CDR3 DNA sequence: TGTGCCAGCAGCCCCCGGACTAGCGGGAGGAATGAGCAGTTCTTC. The chain couples TRBV9 to TRBJ2-1; 14 nucleotides line up with TRBD2. The length of the CDR3 is 15 residues. The V segment lost 4 bases and the J segment 7 bases; nucleotides outside the gene matches: 4. The germline V gene encodes CDR1 SGDLS and CDR2 YYNGEE.

The rearrangement uses TRBV21-1 and TRBJ2-7; the D call TRBD2 from the table was never checked on the DNA. TRBV21-1 constitutes a pseudogene. There are 12 residues in the CDR3. This chain's CDR3 is CASSVSPYEQYF. The CDR3 coding sequence is TGTGCCAGCAGCGTGAGTCCCTACGAGCAGTACTTC.

This chain joins TRBV9 and TRBJ2-7, with D hard to call. Germline CDR1 SGDLS, CDR2 YYNGEE. The CDR3 sequence is 15 residues long. V was pared by 0 bases and J by 0 bases, with 10 bases between. This CDR3 reads CASSVGSTSSYEQYF. The DNA of the CDR3 is TGTGCCAGCAGCGTAGGAAGTACCAGCTCCTACGAGCAGTACTTC. Complete variable domain (other parts from reference TRBV9 and TRBJ2-7): DSGVTQTPKHLITATGQRVTLRCSPRSGDLSVYWYQQSLDQGLQFLIQYYNGEERAKGNILERFSAQQFPDLHSELNLSSLELGDSALYFCASSVGSTSSYEQYFGPGTRLTVT.

The V and J genes are TRBV11-2 and TRBJ2-5, with 10 bases fitting TRBD2. This CDR3 region has 13 residues. Germline V gene sequence: CDR1 SGHAT, CDR2 FQNNGV. After removal of 0 bases from V and 13 bases from J, the junction contained 5 bases not matched to a gene. CDR3 protein: CASSLEASGGPYF. The CDR3, as DNA: TGTGCCAGCAGCTTAGAAGCTAGCGGGGGCCCGTACTTC.

This chain connects TRBV19 to TRBJ2-4; D is ambiguous. V was clipped by 2 bases and J by 0 bases, with 5 bases between them. CDR1 LNHDA and CDR2 SQIVND come from the germline V gene (reference sequence). The CDR3 totals 14 residues. The CDR3 protein is CASSIPLAKNIQYF. CDR3 sequence (DNA): TGTGCCAGTAGTATACCCCTAGCCAAAAACATTCAGTACTTC.

This clone occurred a few times. The chain uses TRBV19 and TRBJ2-7; the match to TRBD1 covers 9 bases. Trimming removed 9 bases from V and 6 bases from J; junction bases left unmatched: 18. CDR1 and CDR2 from the germline V gene are LNHDA and SQIVND (reference sequence). The CDR3 is made up of 16 amino acids. The CDR3 coding sequence is TGTGCCAGCAGCTCGAACTTAGGGACAGGGAAGATCGAGCAGTACTTC. Residues: CASSSNLGTGKIEQYF.

V is TRBV5-5 and J is TRBJ2-1; maybe TRBD1 (5 bases). The V gene lost 0 bases and the J gene lost 9 bases, with 7 bases spanning the gap. This CDR3 contains 12 residues. CDR1 SGHKS and CDR2 YYEKEE come from the germline V gene (reference sequence). CDR3 bases: TGTGCCAGCAGCTTGGGGGGCGGTGAGCAGTTCTTC. This codes for CASSLGGGEQFF.

This chain uses TRBV30 with TRBJ2-1, with 13 bases that match TRBD2. Germline V CDR1 and CDR2: GTSNPN, SVGIG (reference sequence). V shed 2 bases and J 6 bases; nucleotides not matched to a gene: 10. The CDR3 has 17 residues. Written as DNA, the CDR3 is TGTGCCTGGAGTCGGTCGACTAGCGGGAGGCCCCCCAATGAGCAGTTCTTC. Translated, it gives CAWSRSTSGRPPNEQFF.

This chain joins TRBV7-8 and TRBJ1-5, with a possible D match to TRBD1 (6 bases). The V end lost 4 bases, the J end lost 7 bases, and 14 bases lay between the germline ends. In germline, CDR1 is SGHVS, CDR2 FQNEAQ. The CDR3 runs to 14 residues. CDR3 in amino acids: CASSSTRGGQPQHF. The DNA of the CDR3 is TGTGCCAGCAGCTCGACGAGAGGGGGACAGCCCCAGCATTTT.

The rearrangement uses TRBV14 and TRBJ1-3; D unclear. V was clipped by 1 base and J by 5 bases, with 6 bases between them. The CDR3 is 13 residues long. CDR1 is SGHDN and CDR2 is FVKESK in the germline V gene. This CDR3 reads CASSQGLRNTIYF. CDR3 sequence (DNA): TGTGCCAGCAGCCAAGGCCTAAGAAACACCATATATTTT.

The CDR3 region has the DNA TGTGCCAGCAGCCCCCGGTCGGGGACGAACACCGGGGAGCTGTTTTTT. Its protein is CASSPRSGTNTGELFF. The chain couples TRBV11-3 to TRBJ2-2, with D tentatively TRBD2 (5 bases). Trimming took 5 bases from V and 0 from J, leaving 13 bases between them. This CDR3 contains 16 residues. Germline CDR1 SGHNT, CDR2 YENEEA.

The genes are TRBV6-1 and TRBJ2-7; D remains ambiguous. CDR1 and CDR2 (germline): MNHNS, SASEGT. V gave up 6 bases and J gave up 3 bases, with 15 bases separating them. The CDR3 extends over 14 amino acids. The CDR3 DNA sequence: TGTGCCAGCAGCGAGAATCACCATGGCTACGAGCAGTACTTC. Its protein product is CASSENHHGYEQYF.

The J gene is TRBJ2-2, the V gene TRBV11-2; D is perhaps TRBD2 (6 bases). V gave up 2 bases and J gave up 3 bases, with 10 bases separating them. Germline-derived CDR1 and CDR2 are SGHAT and FQNNGV. The CDR3 consists of 15 residues. CDR3 DNA: TGTGCCAGCAGCTTACGGGGGAGCGACACCGGGGAGCTGTTTTTT. Translation: CASSLRGSDTGELFF. The entire variable domain, with the rest obtained from reference TRBV11-2 and TRBJ2-2, is as follows: EAGVAQSPRYKIIEKRQSVAFWCNPISGHATLYWYQQILGQGPKLLIQFQNNGVVDDSQLPKDRFSAERLKGVDSTLKIQPAKLEDSAVYLCASSLRGSDTGELFFGEGSRLTVL.

The chain employs TRBV2 and TRBJ1-2; no firm D call. V lost 7 bases and J 7 bases, leaving 13 bases between the germline ends. The CDR3 covers 12 residues. Germline CDR1 and CDR2: SNHLY and FYNNEI. CDR3 nucleotide sequence: TGTGCCAGCAATGCGGGTTTGGGTGGCTACACCTTC. Translating gives CASNAGLGGYTF. Together with reference TRBV2 and TRBJ1-2, the CDR3 gives the full variable domain: EPEVTQTPSHQVTQMGQEVILRCVPISNHLYFYWYRQILGQKVEFLVSFYNNEISEKSEIFDDQFSVERPDGSNFTLKIRSTKLEDSAMYFCASNAGLGGYTFGSGTRLTVV.

The chain is built from TRBV6-6 and TRBJ2-7; D gene ambiguous. CDR1 MNHNY and CDR2 SVGAGI come from the germline V gene (reference sequence). CDR3 length: 11 residues. V was trimmed by 8 bases and J by 5 bases, leaving 10 bases between them. The CDR3 protein is CASSIRDEQYF. CDR3 nucleotide sequence: TGTGCCAGCTCTATTCGGGACGAGCAGTACTTC.

The rearrangement joins TRBV25-1 to TRBJ1-4; 7 bases line up with TRBD1. J lost 8 bases, V lost 4 bases, and 13 bases had no gene match. The CDR3 contains 16 residues. Germline V gives CDR1 MGHDK, CDR2 SYGVNS. The CDR3 sequence is CASSVPSEGAREKLFF. CDR3 nucleotide sequence: TGTGCCAGCAGTGTACCCTCCGAGGGGGCCCGCGAAAAACTGTTTTTT.

On this clone: Other DNA sequences from this sample encode an identical CDR3 as well. CDR3: CASSPGLAGNEQFF. Written as DNA, the CDR3 is TGTGCCAGCAGCCCGGGACTAGCTGGCAATGAGCAGTTCTTC. This chain links TRBV28 with TRBJ2-1; 9 nucleotides agree with TRBD2. The CDR3 runs 14 residues. Trimming cost V 6 bases and J 6 bases; bases outside gene matches: 6. Germline CDR1 reads MDHEN; CDR2 reads SYDVKM.

The V gene is TRBV9, the J gene TRBJ2-7; TRBD2 aligns across 12 bases. Germline values: CDR1 SGDLS, CDR2 YYNGEE. This CDR3 is 16 amino acids long. V trimming: 1 base; J trimming: 4 bases; junction bases outside the gene matches: 6. In nucleotides, the CDR3 is TGTGCCAGCAGCGTATACCCTAGCGGGAGGGATTACGAGCAGTACTTC. This translates into CASSVYPSGRDYEQYF.

Only one count was recorded for this clone. The chain links TRBV30 to TRBJ1-3; weak D call: TRBD1 (5 bases). V lost 2 bases and J lost 9, with 8 bases in between. CDR3 length: 11 residues. Looked up from germline, CDR1 is GTSNPN and CDR2 is SVGIG (reference sequence). For the CDR3, the DNA is TGTGCCTGGAGTCCCGGGGGCACCATATATTTT. The encoded protein is CAWSPGGTIYF.

The chain is built from TRBV6-5 and TRBJ1-1, with 7 bases identical to TRBD1. The CDR3 is 12 residues long. Germline loops: CDR1 MNHEY, CDR2 SVGAGI. Trimming took 8 bases from V and 8 from J; bases not matched to a gene: 8. The CDR3 nucleotides read TGTGCCAGCGCCCCATACAGGGGCGAAGCTTTCTTT. Its protein product is CASAPYRGEAFF.

The chain recombines TRBV27 with TRBJ2-7, with TRBD2 as a possible D gene (5 bases). From germline, CDR1 is MNHEY and CDR2 SMNVEV (reference sequence). Trimming stripped 0 bases from V and 6 bases from J, with 12 bases between. CDR3 size: 14 residues. The CDR3 DNA reads as TGTGCCAGCAGTTTATCTCCGGCTGGGAGCGAGCAGTACTTC. It translates to CASSLSPAGSEQYF.

This chain connects TRBV18 to TRBJ2-1; the match to TRBD2 covers 10 bases. Germline-derived CDR1 and CDR2 are KGHSH and LQKENI. Trimming took 6 bases from V and 10 from J; bases not matched to a gene: 9. This CDR3 is built from 14 residues. CDR3 region: CASSGTSEIGEQFF. For the CDR3, the DNA is TGTGCCAGCTCCGGGACTAGCGAGATCGGCGAGCAGTTCTTC.

The rearrangement joins TRBV7-6 to TRBJ2-5; weak D call: TRBD2 (5 bases). Trimming left V 3 bases short and J 5 bases short, with 10 bases between. This CDR3 is 13 amino acids long. CDR1 SGHVS and CDR2 FNYEAQ come from the germline V gene. This chain's CDR3 is CASSFDRRETQYF. CDR3 in DNA: TGTGCCAGCAGCTTCGACCGGAGGGAGACCCAGTACTTC.

This clone was seen a handful of times. This chain connects TRBV7-2 to TRBJ1-6; the D gene is possibly TRBD1 (5 bases). This CDR3 has 14 residues. Germline CDR1 SGHTA, CDR2 FQGNSA. V lost 4 bases to trimming and J lost 6 bases, with 10 bases between them. CDR3: CASSSGLSNSPLHF. CDR3 DNA: TGTGCCAGCAGCTCGGGACTGAGTAATTCACCCCTCCACTTT.

The chain employs TRBV18 and TRBJ1-3, with 9 bases matching TRBD1. V lost 2 bases to trimming and J lost 6 bases; unmatched junction nucleotides: 2. The germline V gene encodes CDR1 KGHSH and CDR2 LQKENI. The CDR3 is made up of 14 amino acids. DNA for the CDR3: TGTGCCAGCTCACCAAGGGACAGGGAAAACACCATATATTTT. Encoded protein: CASSPRDRENTIYF.

This CDR3 is CASTLLAGGLTDTQYF. The CDR3 nucleotides are TGTGCCAGTACCCTACTAGCGGGAGGTCTCACAGATACGCAGTATTTT. The rearrangement uses TRBV19 and TRBJ2-3, with TRBD2 matching over 12 bases. CDR3 length equals 16 residues. Germline V gene sequence: CDR1 LNHDA, CDR2 SQIVND (reference sequence). V was pared by 7 bases and J by 2 bases, with 7 bases of the junction left unmatched.